This T cell receptor (beta chain) was obtained from a study of control samples from healthy donors and cancer patients. TCRdb's table, derived via immunoSEQ multiplex PCR, lists solely in-frame clones and lacks some. The profile shows roughly 64,000 clones, 90% of them singletons. Germline V gene data show CDR1 as SGHTA and CDR2 as FQGNSA. Trimming removed 1 base from V and 4 bases from J; junction bases left unmatched: 10. The CDR3 totals 18 residues. The rearrangement links TRBV7-2 to TRBJ1-2, with 12 positions matching TRBD1. This TCR was recovered from a woman aged 45-60 years with colorectal cancer. Input material: PBMCs. Here the CDR3 reads CASSLGAGQGAISYGYTF. The CDR3 DNA is TGTGCCAGCAGCTTAGGGGCGGGACAGGGGGCGATTAGCTATGGCTACACCTTC.